This T cell receptor (beta chain) was obtained from a study of blood T cell repertoires in COVID-19. Study details: T cells, B-cell-depleted T cells, or PBMCs supplied cDNA or gDNA.

This clone was counted a single time. Mismatch with germline at one junction end may stem from a read error. Only in-frame clones appear in the TCRdb table, and some are missing; sequencing was by immunoSEQ multiplex PCR. Of 150,000 or so clones listed, about 85% are singletons. CDR3 size: 12 residues. CDR1 and CDR2 from the germline V gene are DFQATT and SNEGSKA (reference sequence). The chain is built from TRBV20-1 and TRBJ1-1, with D unclear. The TCR originated in a woman between 40 and 50 years old with acute COVID-19. The specimen was PBMCs or T cells enriched from blood (not recorded which). The CDR3 loop reads CSASGSIKEATF. CDR3 in DNA: TGCAGTGCTAGTGGGTCCATAAAAGAGGCTACGTTT.